The rows below give T cell receptor beta chains drawn from one sample of a study of T-cell reconstitution after alpha-beta-depleted transplantation in children. MiXCR, applied by TCRdb to the PCR reads, yields one record per CDR3 protein. The data hold 600,000 or so distinct CDR3 sequences, with around 23% observed a single time. This specimen was PBMCs, mostly from graft donor cells, taken 360 days after TCRalphabeta/CD19-depleted stem cell transplant. The receptors originated from a boy under two years old who had a stem cell transplant for acute myeloid leukemia, so the T cells may come from the graft donor. CDR3s include the opening cysteine and the closing phenylalanine or tryptophan. A D gene is named only where the DNA matches it firmly. Clone size is shown for a subset of rows, as once, few, many or a class of expanded clone.

J: TRBJ2-1
V: TRBV3-1
size: -
D: TRBD2
CDR3: CASSPGLAGTNEQFF
DNA: TGTGCCAGCAGCCCGGGACTAGCGGGGACGAATGAGCAGTTCTTC

J: TRBJ1-4
V: TRBV20-1
size: many
D: -
CDR3: CSARGAEEKLFF
DNA: TGCAGTGCTAGGGGGGCCGAGGAAAAACTGTTTTTT

J: TRBJ2-3
V: TRBV12-3/TRBV12-4
size: many
D: -
CDR3: CASIVKGTQYF
DNA: TGTGCCAGCATCGTCAAGGGTACGCAGTATTTT

J: TRBJ2-1
V: TRBV25-1
size: many
D: TRBD2
CDR3: CASSGKIAGAGDEQFF
DNA: TGTGCCAGCAGTGGAAAGATAGCGGGGGCCGGGGATGAGCAGTTCTTC

J: TRBJ2-2
V: TRBV4-2
size: few
D: -
CDR3: CASSRGLNTGELFF
DNA: TGTGCCAGCAGCCGTGGACTCAACACCGGGGAGCTGTTTTTT

J: TRBJ2-3
V: TRBV20-1
size: -
D: TRBD1
CDR3: CSALDRGRTDTQYF
DNA: TGCAGTGCCCTGGACAGGGGACGCACAGATACGCAGTATTTT

J: TRBJ1-1
V: TRBV28
size: -
D: -
CDR3: CASSFKPRRGLGRWDTEAFF
DNA: TGTGCCAGCAGCTTTAAGCCCCGACGAGGATTGGGGAGGTGGGACACTGAAGCTTTCTTT

J: TRBJ1-1
V: TRBV20-1
size: few
D: -
CDR3: CSTLKGVPNTEAFF
DNA: TGCAGTACTCTAAAGGGGGTCCCTAACACTGAAGCTTTCTTT

J: TRBJ2-5
V: TRBV7-2
size: many
D: -
CDR3: CASSLRGDETQYF
DNA: TGTGCCAGCAGCTTAAGAGGCGACGAGACCCAGTACTTC

J: TRBJ2-2
V: TRBV12-3/TRBV12-4
size: few
D: -
CDR3: CASSGHLNTGELFF
DNA: TGTGCCAGCAGCGGACACCTGAACACCGGGGAGCTGTTTTTT

J: TRBJ2-1
V: TRBV5-6
size: -
D: -
CDR3: CASSLTENNEQFF
DNA: TGTGCCAGCAGCTTGACGGAGAACAATGAGCAGTTCTTC

J: TRBJ2-1
V: TRBV6-5
size: few
D: TRBD1
CDR3: CASSYGLGQGNEQFF
DNA: TGTGCCAGCAGTTACGGATTGGGACAGGGCAATGAGCAGTTCTTC

J: TRBJ2-3
V: TRBV6-5
size: -
D: -
CDR3: CASSYGGGVGTDTQYF
DNA: TGTGCCAGCAGTTATGGCGGGGGCGTAGGGACAGATACGCAGTATTTT

J: TRBJ1-5
V: TRBV20-1
size: many
D: TRBD1
CDR3: CSARDGDRGSNQPQHF
DNA: TGCAGTGCTAGAGATGGGGACAGGGGTAGCAATCAGCCCCAGCATTTT

J: TRBJ1-1
V: TRBV20-1
size: -
D: -
CDR3: CSPRRDEYKAFF
DNA: TGCAGCCCCCGGAGGGATGAGTACAAAGCTTTCTTT

J: TRBJ2-3
V: TRBV12-3/TRBV12-4
size: -
D: -
CDR3: CASSLPWGRGSTSTDTQYF
DNA: TGTGCCAGCAGTTTACCCTGGGGGCGGGGGAGTACTAGCACAGATACGCAGTATTTT

J: TRBJ2-3
V: TRBV12-3/TRBV12-4
size: few
D: -
CDR3: CASTVGGAGSSHTQYF
DNA: TGTGCCAGCACCGTTGGAGGGGCTGGGTCCTCGCACACGCAGTATTTT

J: TRBJ2-1
V: TRBV20-1
size: once
D: -
CDR3: CSARAPRRGDYNEQFF
DNA: TGCAGTGCTAGAGCCCCCCGCAGGGGCGACTACAATGAGCAGTTCTTC

J: TRBJ2-7
V: TRBV28
size: -
D: -
CDR3: CASSLGGHLREQYF
DNA: TGTGCCAGCAGTTTGGGAGGACACCTGCGCGAGCAGTACTTC

J: TRBJ2-5
V: TRBV20-1
size: many
D: TRBD1
CDR3: CSATQRTGGGQTQYF
DNA: TGCAGTGCTACCCAAAGGACAGGGGGCGGTCAGACCCAGTACTTC

J: TRBJ2-3
V: TRBV11-2
size: -
D: TRBD2
CDR3: CASGDSGTSGTDTQYF
DNA: TGTGCCAGCGGGGATTCCGGGACTAGCGGCACAGATACGCAGTATTTT

J: TRBJ2-1
V: TRBV12-3/TRBV12-4
size: many
D: -
CDR3: CASSFDRSYNEQFF
DNA: TGTGCCAGCAGTTTCGACAGGAGTTACAATGAGCAGTTCTTC

J: TRBJ2-7
V: TRBV6-2/TRBV6-3
size: few
D: TRBD1
CDR3: CASSRPDRGFYEQYF
DNA: TGTGCCAGCAGTCGACCGGACAGGGGATTCTACGAGCAGTACTTC

J: TRBJ2-7
V: TRBV7-9
size: -
D: TRBD2
CDR3: CASSSGLVNRAYEQYF
DNA: TGTGCCAGCAGCTCGGGACTAGTGAACCGCGCCTACGAGCAGTACTTC

J: TRBJ2-2
V: TRBV6-5
size: many
D: -
CDR3: CASSYSQASTGELFF
DNA: TGTGCCAGCAGTTACTCCCAGGCGAGCACCGGGGAGCTGTTTTTT

J: TRBJ1-4
V: TRBV20-1
size: few
D: -
CDR3: CSARDRRGGEKLFF
DNA: TGCAGTGCTAGAGATAGAAGGGGTGGCGAAAAACTGTTTTTT

J: TRBJ2-3
V: TRBV20-1
size: few
D: TRBD2
CDR3: CSASPLAGPTDTQYF
DNA: TGCAGTGCCTCCCCGCTAGCGGGACCCACAGATACGCAGTATTTT

J: TRBJ1-2
V: TRBV12-3/TRBV12-4
size: -
D: -
CDR3: CASSRNQGNGYTF
DNA: TGTGCCAGCAGTCGGAACCAGGGAAATGGCTACACCTTC

J: TRBJ1-1
V: TRBV5-1
size: -
D: -
CDR3: CASSFGGWEGTEAFF
DNA: TGCGCCAGCAGCTTCGGCGGGTGGGAGGGGACTGAAGCTTTCTTT

J: TRBJ1-1
V: TRBV6-5
size: -
D: -
CDR3: CASSYSRIAGPNTEAFF
DNA: TGTGCCAGCAGTTACTCCAGGATTGCAGGGCCGAACACTGAAGCTTTCTTT

J: TRBJ2-7
V: TRBV5-1
size: few
D: TRBD1
CDR3: CASSLGDRAPYEQYF
DNA: TGCGCCAGCAGCTTGGGGGACAGGGCACCCTACGAGCAGTACTTC

J: TRBJ1-2
V: TRBV28
size: -
D: -
CDR3: CASSVGWDDETPNYGYTF
DNA: TGTGCCAGCAGTGTCGGCTGGGATGACGAGACCCCTAACTATGGCTACACCTTC